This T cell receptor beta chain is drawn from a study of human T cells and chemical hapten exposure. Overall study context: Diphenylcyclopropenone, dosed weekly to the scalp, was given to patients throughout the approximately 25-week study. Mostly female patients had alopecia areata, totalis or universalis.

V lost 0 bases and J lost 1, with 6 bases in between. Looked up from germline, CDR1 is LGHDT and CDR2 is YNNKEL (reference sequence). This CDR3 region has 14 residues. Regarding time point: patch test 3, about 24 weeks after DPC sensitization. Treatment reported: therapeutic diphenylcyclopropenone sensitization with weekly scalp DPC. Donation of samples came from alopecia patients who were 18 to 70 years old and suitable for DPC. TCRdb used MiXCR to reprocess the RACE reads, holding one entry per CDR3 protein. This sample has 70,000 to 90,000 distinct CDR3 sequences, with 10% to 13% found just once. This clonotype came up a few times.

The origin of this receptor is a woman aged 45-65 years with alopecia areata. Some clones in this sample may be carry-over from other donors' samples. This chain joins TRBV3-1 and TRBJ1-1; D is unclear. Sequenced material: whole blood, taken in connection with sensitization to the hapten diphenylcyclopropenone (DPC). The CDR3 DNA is TGTGCCAGCAGCCAAGATCTCCAGAACACTGAAGCTTTCTTT. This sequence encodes CASSQDLQNTEAFF.